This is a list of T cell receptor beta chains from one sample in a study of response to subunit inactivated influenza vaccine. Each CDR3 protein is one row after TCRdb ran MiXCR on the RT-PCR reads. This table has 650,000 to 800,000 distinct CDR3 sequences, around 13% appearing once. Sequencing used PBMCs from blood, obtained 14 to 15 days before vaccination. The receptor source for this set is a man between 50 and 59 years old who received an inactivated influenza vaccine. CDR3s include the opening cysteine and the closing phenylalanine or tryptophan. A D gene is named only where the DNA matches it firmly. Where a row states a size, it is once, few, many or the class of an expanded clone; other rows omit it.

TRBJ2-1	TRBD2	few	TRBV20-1	TGCAGTGCTAGGGACGGGGGGGCGCACGATGAGCAGTTCTTC	CSARDGGAHDEQFF
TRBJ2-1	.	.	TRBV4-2	TGTGCCAGCAGCCCCCAAGACATTTCTAGCTCCTACAATGAGCAGTTCTTC	CASSPQDISSSYNEQFF
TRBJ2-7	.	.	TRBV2	TGTGCCAGCAGTGCCCTCCTTCCCTACGAGCAGTACTTC	CASSALLPYEQYF
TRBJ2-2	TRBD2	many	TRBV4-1	TGCGCCAGCAGCCGGGGACTAGCGGGGGGGCCAAGCACCGGGGAGCTGTTTTTT	CASSRGLAGGPSTGELFF
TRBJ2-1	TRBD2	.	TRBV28	TGTGCCAGCAGTTTAACGGCGGGAGTGACCTACAATGAGCAGTTCTTC	CASSLTAGVTYNEQFF
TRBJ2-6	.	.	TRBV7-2	TGTGCCAGCAGCAAACAGGGATCGGGGTCTGGGGCCAACGTCCTGACTTTC	CASSKQGSGSGANVLTF
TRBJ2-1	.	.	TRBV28	TGTGCCGGGGGGGGGCGCATCGATGAGCAGTTCTTC	CAGGGRIDEQFF
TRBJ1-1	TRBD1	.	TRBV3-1	TGTGCCAGCAGCCCCGATGGCAGGGGGAGCACTGAAGCTTTCTTT	CASSPDGRGSTEAFF
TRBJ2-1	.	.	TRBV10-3	TGTGCCAACCGGGACGGAACTCACAATGAGCTGTTCTTC	CANRDGTHNELFF
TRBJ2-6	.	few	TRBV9	TGTGCCAGCAGCGCCGGGGACGGGGTCTCTGGGGCCAACGTCCTGACTTTC	CASSAGDGVSGANVLTF
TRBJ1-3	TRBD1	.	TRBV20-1	TGCAGTGCTACGACCGGGACAGGGGGACTAATATCGCGAAACACCATATATTTT	CSATTGTGGLISRNTIYF
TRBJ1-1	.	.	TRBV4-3	TGCGCCAGCAGCCAGAGGGACACCTACACTGAAGCTTTCTTT	CASSQRDTYTEAFF
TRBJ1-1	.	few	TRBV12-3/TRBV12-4	TGTGCCAGCAGTACTACGCAGAACACTGAAGCTTTCTTT	CASSTTQNTEAFF
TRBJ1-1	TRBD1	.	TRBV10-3	TGTGCCATATCAGGGGGGCTTAACACTGAAGCTTTCTTT	CAISGGLNTEAFF
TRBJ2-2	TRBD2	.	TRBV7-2	TGTGCCAGCAGCTTGCGGGGACTAGCGGGTGCCGGGGAGCTGTTTTTT	CASSLRGLAGAGELFF
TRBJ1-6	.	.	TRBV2	TGTGCCAGGTGCAGTTACCCAGGTTCACCCCTCCACTTT	CARCSYPGSPLHF
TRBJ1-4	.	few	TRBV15	TGTGCCACCAGCACGCCGAAGAAACTACATAATGAAAAACTGTTTTTT	CATSTPKKLHNEKLFF
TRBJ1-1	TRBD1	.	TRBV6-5	TGTGCCAGCAGTTACGGGGACAGGATCACTGAAGCTTTCTTT	CASSYGDRITEAFF
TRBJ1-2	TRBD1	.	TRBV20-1	TGCAGTGCTAGAGAGGACAGGGGGGCCTATGGCTACACCTTC	CSAREDRGAYGYTF
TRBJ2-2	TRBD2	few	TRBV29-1	TGCAGCGTTGGGGCAACTAGCGGGGTGAACACCGGGGAGCTGTTTTTT	CSVGATSGVNTGELFF
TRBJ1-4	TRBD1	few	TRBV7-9	TGTGCCAGCAGTTATACCGGGACAGATGAAAAACTGTTTTTT	CASSYTGTDEKLFF
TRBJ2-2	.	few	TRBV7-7	TGTGCTAGCAGCTTGGGCGCAGGGGCGGACGGGGAGCTGTTTTTT	CASSLGAGADGELFF
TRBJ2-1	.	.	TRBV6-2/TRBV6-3	TGTGCCAGCAGTTATATGGGGCCCCCGGAGCAGTTCTTC	CASSYMGPPEQFF
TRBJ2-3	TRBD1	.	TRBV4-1	TGCGCCAGCAGCCCCCACCGGGACAGGGTGAGAGATACGCAGTATTTT	CASSPHRDRVRDTQYF
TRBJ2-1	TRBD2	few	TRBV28	TGTGCCAGCAGTTTGCCTAGCGGGAGAACCAATGAGCAGTTCTTC	CASSLPSGRTNEQFF
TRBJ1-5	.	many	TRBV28	TGTGCCAGCAGTAGAAGATATAGCAATCAGCCCCAGCATTTT	CASSRRYSNQPQHF
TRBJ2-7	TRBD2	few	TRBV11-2	TGTGCCAGCAGCTTAGTTTTAGCGGGGCCTTACGAGCAGTACTTC	CASSLVLAGPYEQYF
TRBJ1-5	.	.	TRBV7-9	TGTGCCAGCAGCTTAGCAGGTTTAAACCAGCCCCAGCATTTT	CASSLAGLNQPQHF
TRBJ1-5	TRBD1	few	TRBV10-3	TGTGCCATCAGTGACAACAGGGGCCACCGAGGAGATCAGCCCCAGCATTTT	CAISDNRGHRGDQPQHF
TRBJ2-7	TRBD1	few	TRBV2	TGTGCCAGCAGTCGGGGACAGTTGCCCCTCGAGCAGTACTTC	CASSRGQLPLEQYF
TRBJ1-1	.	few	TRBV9	TGTGCCAGCAGCGTAGGGCCCGTGACCGAAGCTTTCTTT	CASSVGPVTEAFF
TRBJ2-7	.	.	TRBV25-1	TGTGCCAGCAGTGATTTGGGGGCATACGAGCAGTACTTC	CASSDLGAYEQYF
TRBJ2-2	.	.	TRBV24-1	TGTGCCACCGCCGATGGGGCAGATGGCCCCACCGGGGAGCTGTTTTTT	CATADGADGPTGELFF
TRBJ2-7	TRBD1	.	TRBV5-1	TGCGCCAGCAGCCCTATGGGACAGGTATCCTACGAGCAGTACTTC	CASSPMGQVSYEQYF
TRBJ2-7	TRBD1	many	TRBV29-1	TGCAGCGTTGAAGATACGGGGCAGGGGGAAGACGAGCAGTACTTC	CSVEDTGQGEDEQYF
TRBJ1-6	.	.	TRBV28	TGTGCCAGCAGTTTAGTGACCCGGGCGTATAATTCACCCCTCCACTTT	CASSLVTRAYNSPLHF
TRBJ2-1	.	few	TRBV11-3	TGTGCCAGCAGCTCTAGGGGGGTCCTCTATAATGAGCAGTTCTTC	CASSSRGVLYNEQFF
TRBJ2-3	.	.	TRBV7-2	TGTGCCAGCAGCTTAGTGGGGGGTGGTACGCAGTATTTT	CASSLVGGGTQYF
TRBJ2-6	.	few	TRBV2	TGTGCCAGCAGTGATTGGTCAGCTCATTCGGTCGGGTTCTCTGGGGCCAACGTCCTGACTTTC	CASSDWSAHSVGFSGANVLTF
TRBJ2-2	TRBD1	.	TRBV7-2	TGTGCCAGCAGCTTAGCGGGACAGACCCTAACCTTTAGGACCGGGGAGCTGTTTTTT	CASSLAGQTLTFRTGELFF
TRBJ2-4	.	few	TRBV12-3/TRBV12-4	TGTGCCAGCAGTTTTGCAGGGATAGCCAAAAACATTCAGTACTTC	CASSFAGIAKNIQYF
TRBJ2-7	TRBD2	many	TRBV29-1	TGCAGCGTTGCCCCGGGACTAGCGGGAAGAAACTACGAGCAGTACTTC	CSVAPGLAGRNYEQYF
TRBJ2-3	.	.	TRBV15	TGTGCCACCAGCACCCTAGGACGCCTTAGCACAGATACGCAGTATTTT	CATSTLGRLSTDTQYF
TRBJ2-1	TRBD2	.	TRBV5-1	TGCGCCAGCAGTACCGGGGGGGCCTTGTCTGGCGAGCAGTTCTTC	CASSTGGALSGEQFF
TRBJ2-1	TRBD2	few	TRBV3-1	TGTGCCAGCAGCCAGGGGGTAGCGGGAGGCGTAAGCGAGCAGTTCTTC	CASSQGVAGGVSEQFF
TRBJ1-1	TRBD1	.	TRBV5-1	TGCGCCAGCAGCCAACCCCCGGGACAGGGGGCGGTCACTGAAGCTTTCTTT	CASSQPPGQGAVTEAFF
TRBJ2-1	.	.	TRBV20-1	TGCAGTGCCCCGGGACTGGGTAGCGGTGGTAATGAGCAGTTCTTC	CSAPGLGSGGNEQFF
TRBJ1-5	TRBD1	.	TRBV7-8	TGTGCCAGCAGCTTACAAGGGGGCGGACGCAATCAGCCCCAGCATTTT	CASSLQGGGRNQPQHF
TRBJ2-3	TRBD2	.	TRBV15	TGTGCCACCAGCAGCGGGAGGCGGGAGGGAAGCACAGATACGCAGTATTTT	CATSSGRREGSTDTQYF
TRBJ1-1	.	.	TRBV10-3	TGTGCCATCAGTGAGGAGGGTACTAGCACTGAAGCTTTCTTT	CAISEEGTSTEAFF
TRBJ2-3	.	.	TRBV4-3	TGCGCCAGCAGCCAAGTGGGCCGGGAGACAGATACGCAGTATTTT	CASSQVGRETDTQYF
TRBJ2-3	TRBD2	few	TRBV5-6	TGTGCCAGCAAGGAGTGGCGGGGGGTTAGCACAGATACGCAGTATTTT	CASKEWRGVSTDTQYF
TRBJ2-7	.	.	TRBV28	TGTGCCAGCAGAAAAACAGGATTGGACACCTACGAGCAGTACTTC	CASRKTGLDTYEQYF
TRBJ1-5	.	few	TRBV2	TGTGCCAGCACTCTGGGCCGGAGGTACGGACAGCCCCAGCATTTT	CASTLGRRYGQPQHF
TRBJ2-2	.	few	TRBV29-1	TGCAGCGTTGCCGGGACTTTGAACACCGGGGAGCTGTTTTTT	CSVAGTLNTGELFF
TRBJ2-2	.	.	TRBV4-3	TGCGCCAGCAGCCAAGCTGGCCAGGGTGGCACCGGGGAGCTGTTTTTT	CASSQAGQGGTGELFF
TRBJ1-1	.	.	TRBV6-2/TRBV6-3	TGTGCCAGCACGGAAAACGGGACACCGAACACTGAAGCTTTCTTT	CASTENGTPNTEAFF
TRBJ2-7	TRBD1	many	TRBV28	TGTGCCAGCAGTCCCCCCCGGGACAGGGAGAACTACGAGCAGTACTTC	CASSPPRDRENYEQYF
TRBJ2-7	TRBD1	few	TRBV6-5	TGTGCCAGCAGTTTCCGGGACAGTTATTACGAGCAGTACTTC	CASSFRDSYYEQYF